The present TCR beta chain was sequenced within a study of T-cell reconstitution after alpha-beta-depleted transplantation in children. Findings of the study overall: Newly produced T cells mostly provided counts and TCRbeta diversity after one year, as hyperexpanded clones declined. Alpha-beta T cells about two months after transplant reportedly derived from several hundred expanded graft clones. Recipient T cells and thymic progenitors that survived were the source of the high TCRbeta diversity seen at day 60 in some patients.

V was cut by 1 base and J by 4 bases, with 12 bases left in between. Germline values: CDR1 SGHRS, CDR2 YFSETQ. CDR3 length: 15 amino acids. Details on this clonotype: No antigen is known for it.

Molecular barcoding with unique molecular identifiers was used for the TCRbeta library. TCRdb ran MiXCR on the PCR reads and lists one entry per CDR3 protein. The sample lists around 580,000 distinct CDR3 sequences, more than 20% occurring once. This chain links TRBV5-1 with TRBJ2-1; D may be TRBD2 (6 bases). Sequencing was performed on PBMCs, taken before TCRalphabeta/CD19-depleted stem cell transplant. This TCR was sampled from a boy younger than two with Wiskott-Aldrich syndrome, due to receive a stem cell transplant. The CDR3 bases are TGCGCCAGCAGCTTGTTAGCGGAGTCTTACAATGAGCAGTTCTTC. Its translation: CASSLLAESYNEQFF.